Listed here are 25 T cell receptor beta chains from one sample, sequenced in a study of blood T cells in healthy people across ages (dated by TCRdb to 2013 to 2016). Receptor libraries were prepared by 5' RACE. Sequenced on an Illumina HiSeq 2500. A second PCR of roughly 7 to 11 cycles was performed with a sample-barcoded 5' primer and a J-beta primer mix. TCRdb reprocessed the public reads (quality trimming at Q25 with fastp, clone calling with MiXCR) and kept in-frame beta chains. Each CDR3 protein appears once, grouped with its most common genes and DNA. The sample includes about 1.4 million distinct CDR3 sequences, with around 59% observed a single time. The top ten clonotypes cover 6.5% to 8.5% of the sample. The sample consisted of blood. These receptors were taken from a man in his late teens or twenties in good health.

This clonotype was seen only a few times. The chain combines TRBV7-2 with TRBJ2-3; the match to TRBD2 covers 11 bases. The CDR3 totals 16 residues. Germline CDR1 reads SGHTA; CDR2 reads FQGNSA. V was clipped by 1 base and J by 1 base; unmatched bases: 1. CDR3 in DNA: TGTGCCAGCAGCTTAGGACTAGCGGGGCGCACAGATACGCAGTATTTT. It yields the protein CASSLGLAGRTDTQYF. Together with reference TRBV7-2 and TRBJ2-3, the CDR3 gives the full variable domain: GAGVSQSPSNKVTEKGKDVELRCDPISGHTALYWYRQSLGQGLEFLIYFQGNSAPDKSGLPSDRFSAERTGGSVSTLTIQRTQQEDSAVYLCASSLGLAGRTDTQYFGPGTRLTVL.

J is TRBJ2-7 and V is TRBV5-5; D is ambiguous. V lost 0 bases to trimming and J lost 7 bases, with 5 bases between them. CDR3 length: 11 residues. Germline V lookup: CDR1 SGHKS, CDR2 YYEKEE (reference sequence). The CDR3 DNA is TGTGCCAGCAGCTTGGATCGGGAGCAGTACTTC. Translated: CASSLDREQYF.

This rearrangement joins TRBV20-1 to TRBJ2-3; D may be TRBD1 (5 bases). Trimming took 1 base from V and 3 from J, leaving 14 bases between them. The CDR3 covers 15 residues. From germline, CDR1 is DFQATT and CDR2 SNEGSKA (reference sequence). The CDR3 is CSARGSLGQTDTQYF. The CDR3, as DNA: TGCAGTGCTAGAGGGTCCCTAGGACAAACAGATACGCAGTATTTT.

The J gene is TRBJ2-3, the V gene TRBV15; D not resolved. V lost 0 bases to trimming and J lost 2 bases, with 9 bases between them. Germline assignment: CDR1 LNHNV and CDR2 YYDKDF (reference sequence). This CDR3 is built from 15 residues. CDR3 sequence: CATSREGRFTDTQYF. CDR3 DNA: TGTGCCACCAGCAGAGAAGGCAGATTCACAGATACGCAGTATTTT.

The J gene is TRBJ2-5, the V gene TRBV6-1, with a weak D call TRBD2 (5 bases). V was trimmed by 6 bases and J by 11 bases, leaving 16 bases between them. This CDR3 spans 12 amino acids. Germline V gene data show CDR1 as MNHNS and CDR2 as SASEGT. The CDR3 nucleotides read TGTGCCAGCAGCGGACTCCCAAGGGAGCAGTACTTC. This encodes CASSGLPREQYF.

V is TRBV7-2 and J is TRBJ2-1; D ambiguous. This CDR3 is 11 amino acids long. From germline, CDR1 is SGHTA and CDR2 FQGNSA. Trimming shortened V by 4 bases and J by 15 bases, and 13 bases separated the two germline ends. CDR3 nucleotide sequence: TGTGCCAGCAGCTCCGGACCTCATGGGTTCTTC. It translates to CASSSGPHGFF.

In its sample, this clonotype was seen once. For the CDR3, the DNA is TGCGCCAGCAGCTTGGAGGGGAGCGGGAGGGCCATGGATGAGCAGTTCTTC. This codes for CASSLEGSGRAMDEQFF. This chain links TRBV5-1 with TRBJ2-1; 10 bases are shared with TRBD2. CDR3 length: 17 amino acids. Germline V CDR1 and CDR2: SGHRS, YFSETQ. The J segment lost 8 bases and the V segment lost 0 bases, leaving 11 bases of the junction unmatched.

The rearrangement joins TRBV28 to TRBJ2-3, with D maybe TRBD1 (7 bases). The CDR3 contains 12 residues. Germline V CDR1 and CDR2: MDHEN, SYDVKM. Deletions cut 8 bases from V and 14 bases from J, with 20 bases between. CDR3 protein: CASAGAGGLRYF. CDR3 DNA: TGTGCCAGCGCTGGGGCAGGGGGGCTGCGGTATTTT.

The chain carries TRBV7-9 and TRBJ2-3; a weak D match, TRBD1 (5 bases). The V gene's germline CDR1 is SEHNR and CDR2 FQNEAQ (reference sequence). V was trimmed by 11 bases and J by 6 bases, leaving 15 bases between them. The CDR3 runs 12 residues. CDR3 nucleotides: TGTGCCTGCCCGAGCCAGGGCGATACGCAGTATTTT. Protein: CACPSQGDTQYF.

This chain joins TRBV4-2 and TRBJ1-5; maybe TRBD1 (6 bases). The V gene lost 4 bases and the J gene lost 0 bases, with 13 bases spanning the gap. The CDR3 consists of 16 residues. Germline V gene sequence: CDR1 LGHNA, CDR2 YNFKEQ. The CDR3 sequence: CASSPNRDCSNQPQHF. In DNA, the CDR3 is TGTGCCAGCAGCCCCAACAGGGACTGTAGCAATCAGCCCCAGCATTTT.

The chain links TRBV3-1 to TRBJ1-1, with TRBD1 matching over 7 bases. V shed 4 bases, J shed 3 bases, and the junction held 5 bases outside the gene matches. CDR3 length: 14 amino acids. From germline, CDR1 is LGHDT and CDR2 YNNKEL (reference sequence). The DNA for the CDR3 is TGTGCCAGCAGCCCGACAGGGTGGGACACTGAAGCTTTCTTT. Protein: CASSPTGWDTEAFF.

The chain links TRBV29-1 to TRBJ2-1; 11 nucleotides match TRBD2. Germline V gives CDR1 SQVTM, CDR2 ANQGSEA. The CDR3 spans 14 residues. The V gene end was trimmed by 5 bases and the J gene end by 4 bases; junction bases not matched to a gene: 4. This CDR3 is CSVPTSGIYNEQFF. CDR3 sequence (DNA): TGCAGCGTTCCGACTAGCGGGATTTACAATGAGCAGTTCTTC.

This sequence joins TRBV28 and TRBJ2-1; unclear D gene. The length of the CDR3 is 16 residues. CDR1 and CDR2 (germline): MDHEN, SYDVKM. Trimming pared 8 bases from V and 5 bases from J, leaving 22 bases between. The chain's CDR3 is CASRTHKLPINNEQFF. The DNA of the CDR3 is TGTGCCAGCCGAACCCACAAACTCCCTATTAACAATGAGCAGTTCTTC.

Details on this clonotype: A junction end diverges from the germline sequence, so it may reflect a read error. This sequence joins TRBV20-1 and TRBJ2-2, with unresolved D. CDR1 and CDR2 from the germline V gene are DFQATT and SNEGSKA (reference sequence). The CDR3 totals 14 residues. The CDR3 DNA reads TGTAGTGCTAGAGATGTATCGGACGGGGGGGAGCTGTTTTTT. This sequence encodes CSARDVSDGGELFF.

Details on this clonotype: At one end the junction does not follow the germline gene, possibly because of a read error. The chain is built from TRBV20-1 and TRBJ2-7, with no clear D. CDR1 is DFQATT and CDR2 is SNEGSKA in the germline V gene (reference sequence). CDR3 length: 13 amino acids. The CDR3 region is CSASPQHGYKQYF. DNA for the CDR3: TGCAGCGCTAGTCCCCAGCACGGCTACAAGCAGTACTTC.

V is TRBV6-1 and J is TRBJ2-5, with D tentatively TRBD1 (6 bases). Trimming cost V 4 bases and J 11 bases, with 17 bases left between them. Germline CDR1 MNHNS, CDR2 SASEGT. This CDR3 has 13 amino acids. The DNA of the CDR3 is TGTGCCAGCAGTGCGGACGGGACACAGGAGCAGTACTTC. As protein: CASSADGTQEQYF.

V is TRBV4-2 and J is TRBJ2-7; the D is unclear. Trimming left V 0 bases short and J 3 bases short, with 9 bases between. Per the germline V gene, CDR1 is LGHNA and CDR2 is YNFKEQ. The CDR3 loop spans 14 amino acids. CDR3 protein: CASSQEKANYEQYF. In nucleotides, the CDR3 is TGTGCCAGCAGCCAAGAGAAGGCCAACTACGAGCAGTACTTC.

The chain recombines TRBV7-9 with TRBJ2-4; 7 bases match TRBD1. The J call may be wrong; the DNA end is better matched by TRBJ2-7. From germline, CDR1 is SEHNR and CDR2 FQNEAQ (reference sequence). The CDR3 has 16 amino acids. CDR3 bases: TGTGCCAGCAGCACCGCTCGGGACAGAAGCTCCTACGAGCAGTACTTC. Residues: CASSTARDRSSYEQYF.

The rearrangement joins TRBV27 to TRBJ2-3; TRBD2 agrees at 10 bases. This CDR3 contains 16 residues. CDR1 is MNHEY and CDR2 is SMNVEV in the germline V gene (reference sequence). With 5 bases clipped from V and 2 bases from J, the junction kept 7 bases outside the gene matches. The CDR3 reads CASSRYSGRTTDTQYF. The CDR3 DNA reads as TGTGCCAGCAGTCGATATAGCGGGAGGACCACAGATACGCAGTATTTT.

This clonotype was found a few times. CDR3 DNA sequence: TGTGCCACCAGCTTCGGGACTAGCGGGAGGAGGTTAGGGGCCTACGAGCAGTACTTC. Protein sequence: CATSFGTSGRRLGAYEQYF. The chain uses TRBV15 and TRBJ2-7; 15 bases align to TRBD2. Germline CDR1 and CDR2: LNHNV and YYDKDF (reference sequence). The CDR3 totals 19 residues. Trimming cost V 5 bases and J 2 bases; bases outside gene matches: 13.

V is TRBV18 and J is TRBJ2-7, with D possibly matching TRBD1 (5 bases). V was cut by 1 base and J by 0 bases, with 10 bases left in between. The CDR3 has 15 residues. The germline V gene has CDR1 KGHSH and CDR2 LQKENI. CDR3 sequence: CASSPLQGDSYEQYF. In DNA, the CDR3 is TGTGCCAGCTCACCACTCCAGGGCGACTCCTACGAGCAGTACTTC.

The chain has TRBV9 and TRBJ2-5, with D possibly being TRBD1 (7 bases). The J call may be faulty, since TRBJ2-7 better matches the DNA end. CDR3 length: 16 residues. CDR1 is SGDLS and CDR2 is YYNGEE in the germline V gene. Here the CDR3 reads CASSPRQGLSHYEQYF. Written as DNA, the CDR3 is TGTGCCAGCAGCCCAAGACAGGGACTCTCTCACTACGAGCAGTACTTC.

The chain combines TRBV5-6 with TRBJ2-5; D unclear. The DNA matches TRBJ2-1 better at its end, which makes the J call doubtful. Germline lookup yields CDR1 SGHDT and CDR2 YYEEEE. The CDR3 consists of 13 residues. CDR3 loop: CASSFRDQETQFF. CDR3 in DNA: TGTGCCAGCAGCTTTCGCGACCAAGAGACCCAGTTCTTC.

Comment on this clonotype: A junction end diverges from the germline sequence, so it may reflect a read error. The V and J genes are TRBV25-1 and TRBJ2-7; 8 positions match TRBD1. The CDR3 length is 13 residues. CDR1 and CDR2 (germline): MGHDK, SYGVNS. CDR3 DNA: TGTGCTAGCAGAAAGGGACAGGCCTACGAGCAGTACTTC. Protein: CASRKGQAYEQYF.

V is TRBV7-6 and J is TRBJ2-5, with TRBD1 matching 12 bases. The V gene end was trimmed by 6 bases and the J gene end by 11 bases; junction bases not matched to a gene: 22. CDR3 length: 18 amino acids. In germline, CDR1 is SGHVS, CDR2 FNYEAQ. The CDR3 nucleotides read TGTGCCAGCAGTCCTAAGGGGACAGGGGGCTCCTTGGGAGGAGAGCAGTACTTC. Amino acid sequence: CASSPKGTGGSLGGEQYF.